This T cell receptor beta chain was recovered during a study of blood T cells in healthy people across ages. PBMCs, at least 6.5 million per sample, were isolated. The CDR3 loop spans 15 amino acids. Trimming left V 5 bases short and J 6 bases short, with 17 bases between. A second PCR, run for roughly 7 to 11 cycles, used a sample-barcoded 5' primer plus a J-beta primer mix. Every cDNA molecule bore a tag from a template-switch adaptor containing 12 random nucleotides. A single record per CDR3 protein comes from TCRdb applying MiXCR to the 5' RACE reads. Among roughly 500,000 distinct CDR3 sequences listed, 27% were seen once.

This chain connects TRBV12-3 or TRBV12-4 to TRBJ2-1, with a tentative D call TRBD1 (6 bases). Sequencing was carried out using blood. This receptor was taken from a woman aged 70-85 years in good health. CDR3 amino acids: CASSPGQIRGNEQFF. CDR3 coding DNA: TGTGCCAGCAGTCCAGGACAGATAAGGGGCAATGAGCAGTTCTTC.